These 30 T cell receptor beta chains share one sample of origin, sequenced in a study of blood T cell repertoires in COVID-19. Some clones are missing from TCRdb's copy, which holds only in-frame ones; the method was immunoSEQ multiplex PCR. The sample consists of 60,000 to 70,000 clones, around four fifths of them appearing once. The sequencing sample was made of peripheral blood. Receptors were obtained from a human donor in a cohort sampled during active COVID-19.

The rearrangement uses TRBV10-2 and TRBJ1-5; TRBD1 might be the D (6 bases). The CDR3 spans 14 residues. V shed 6 bases and J shed 1 base, with 10 bases lying between them. Per germline, CDR1 WSHSY and CDR2 SAAADI. CDR3 DNA: TGCGCCAGCAGACAGGGTGGGAGCAATCAGCCCCAGCATTTT. Its protein is CASRQGGSNQPQHF.

The chain employs TRBV28 and TRBJ1-2, with D perhaps matching TRBD1 (5 bases). Trimming took off 9 bases at V and 8 bases at J, with 16 bases between the two ends. The CDR3 extends over 12 amino acids. Germline CDR1 and CDR2: MDHEN and SYDVKM. CDR3 loop: CASSPGFWGYTF. In nucleotides, the CDR3 is TGTGCCAGTAGTCCAGGGTTCTGGGGCTACACCTTC.

The chain carries TRBV13 and TRBJ2-1, with D possibly being TRBD2 (7 bases). The CDR3 is 15 amino acids. Germline V gene lookup returns CDR1 PRHDT and CDR2 FYEKMQ (reference sequence). The V and J ends lost 0 bases and 10 bases respectively, with 16 bases between them. In DNA form, the CDR3 reads TGTGCCAGCAGCTTAGGGGGGGGGCCCCGTGTCGAGCAGTTCTTC. Translation: CASSLGGGPRVEQFF.

This clone was seen only a few times. The rearrangement uses TRBV28 and TRBJ2-5; TRBD2 matches 10 bases. The CDR3 loop spans 16 amino acids. The ends lost 6 bases at V and 1 base at J; junction bases unmatched: 8. Germline-derived CDR1 and CDR2 are MDHEN and SYDVKM. The chain's CDR3 is CASRLGLAESQETQYF. The CDR3 DNA follows: TGTGCCAGCAGACTCGGACTAGCGGAAAGCCAAGAGACCCAGTACTTC.

A word on this clone: Germline and junction disagree at one end, which may indicate a read error. V gene TRBV7-7 combines with J gene TRBJ2-2; 8 positions agree with TRBD2. Germline assignment: CDR1 SSHAT and CDR2 FNYEAQ (reference sequence). The CDR3 length is 18 residues. The CDR3 DNA is TGTGCTAGCAGCCCTCAACAAGCGGGGGCCGTGGGTACCGGGGAGCTGTTTTTT. It is translated as CASSPQQAGAVGTGELFF.

The table lists this clone with a count of one. The chain carries TRBV12-3 or TRBV12-4 and TRBJ1-6; no clear D gene. V gave up 6 bases and J gave up 7 bases, with 10 bases separating them. CDR3 length: 13 residues. CDR3 DNA sequence: TGTGCCAGCAGCGAAACCCTAAATTCACCCCTCCACTTT. Translation gives CASSETLNSPLHF.

This chain uses TRBV4-1 with TRBJ1-5, with D hard to call. V lost 5 bases and J 7 bases, leaving 12 bases between the germline ends. Germline V gene lookup returns CDR1 MGHRA and CDR2 YSYEKL. CDR3 length equals 13 residues. CDR3 region: CASSARLRQPQHF. The CDR3 nucleotides are TGCGCCAGCAGCGCCAGGCTGCGACAGCCCCAGCATTTT.

V gene TRBV30 combines with J gene TRBJ2-6, with D tentatively TRBD1 (6 bases). Germline V gene data show CDR1 as GTSNPN and CDR2 as SVGIG (reference sequence). The CDR3 consists of 15 residues. V was clipped by 2 bases and J by 4 bases, with 12 bases between them. The CDR3 sequence: CAWSSGTSGANVLTF. The CDR3 DNA follows: TGTGCCTGGAGTTCTGGGACATCAGGGGCCAACGTCCTGACTTTC.

The gene calls are TRBV7-6 and TRBJ2-5, with 8 bases aligning to TRBD1. The CDR3 has 16 residues. The ends lost 4 bases at V and 5 bases at J; junction bases unmatched: 12. CDR1 and CDR2 (germline): SGHVS, FNYEAQ. The CDR3 DNA follows: TGTGCCAGCAGCTCGGAGACAGGGGCCCGAGGGGAGACCCAGTACTTC. As protein: CASSSETGARGETQYF.

This rearrangement joins TRBV12-3 or TRBV12-4 to TRBJ1-2, with D possibly being TRBD1 (6 bases). The CDR3 is made up of 13 amino acids. Trimming cost V 5 bases and J 10 bases, with 17 bases left between them. The CDR3 region is CASSHRGGSAYTF. CDR3 nucleotide sequence: TGTGCCAGCAGTCATAGGGGGGGAAGCGCCTACACCTTC.

The chain links TRBV28 to TRBJ2-7; 8 nucleotides agree with TRBD1. The CDR3 is made up of 15 amino acids. After removal of 5 bases from V and 3 bases from J, the junction contained 9 bases not matched to a gene. From germline, CDR1 is MDHEN and CDR2 SYDVKM. The CDR3 here is CASSPSGQASYEQYF. Written as DNA, the CDR3 is TGTGCCAGCAGTCCGTCGGGACAGGCCAGCTACGAGCAGTACTTC. The complete variable domain, with remaining parts taken from reference TRBV28 and TRBJ2-7, reads DVKVTQSSRYLVKRTGEKVFLECVQDMDHENMFWYRQDPGLGLRLIYFSYDVKMKEKGDIPEGYSVSREKKERFSLILESASTNQTSMYLCASSPSGQASYEQYFGPGTRLTVT.

The rearrangement links TRBV5-1 to TRBJ2-2; a weak D match, TRBD2 (5 bases). CDR3 size: 16 residues. From germline, CDR1 is SGHRS and CDR2 YFSETQ. The ends were cut back, 4 bases at V and 0 bases at J, with 13 bases in the middle. In DNA form, the CDR3 reads TGCGCCAGCAGCACCCGCTGGGAGACGAACACCGGGGAGCTGTTTTTT. It specifies CASSTRWETNTGELFF.

The table lists this clone with a count of one. This CDR3 reads CASRLAGYNEQFF. The CDR3 DNA is TGTGCCAGCAGACTAGCGGGGTACAATGAGCAGTTCTTC. The J gene is TRBJ2-1, the V gene TRBV28; 10 nucleotides line up with TRBD2. The CDR3 is 13 residues long. After removal of 6 bases from V and 4 bases from J, the junction contained 0 bases not matched to a gene. Germline V gives CDR1 MDHEN, CDR2 SYDVKM.

For this clone: This same CDR3 is encoded by further DNA sequences in the sample. The rearrangement joins TRBV7-9 to TRBJ1-1; D is possibly TRBD1 (5 bases). The V and J ends lost 2 bases and 1 base respectively, with 5 bases between them. The CDR3 contains 13 residues. Per germline, CDR1 SEHNR and CDR2 FQNEAQ (reference sequence). CDR3 sequence: CASSLQGNTEAFF. The CDR3 coding sequence is TGTGCCAGCAGCTTACAGGGGAACACTGAAGCTTTCTTT.

The chain combines TRBV5-6 with TRBJ2-3, with D possibly being TRBD2 (6 bases). Germline lookup yields CDR1 SGHDT and CDR2 YYEEEE. Trimming shortened V by 1 base and J by 0 bases, and 9 bases separated the two germline ends. The CDR3 contains 15 residues. CDR3 DNA: TGTGCCAGCAGCTTGAGAGGGACTAGCACAGATACGCAGTATTTT. Protein sequence: CASSLRGTSTDTQYF. The whole variable domain, remainder taken from reference TRBV5-6 and TRBJ2-3, is DAGVTQSPTHLIKTRGQQVTLRCSPKSGHDTVSWYQQALGQGPQFIFQYYEEEERQRGNFPDRFSGHQFPNYSSELNVNALLLGDSALYLCASSLRGTSTDTQYFGPGTRLTVL.

The rearrangement links TRBV18 to TRBJ2-5; no reliable D call. Germline V gene sequence: CDR1 KGHSH, CDR2 LQKENI. V gave up 0 bases and J gave up 2 bases, with 4 bases separating them. The length of the CDR3 is 13 residues. For the CDR3, the DNA is TGTGCCAGCTCACCACCCGGGCAAGAGACCCAGTACTTC. This translates into CASSPPGQETQYF.

This chain's CDR3 is CASSFGAGYEQFF. Written as DNA, the CDR3 is TGTGCCAGCAGTTTTGGGGCGGGGTATGAGCAGTTCTTC. The J gene is TRBJ2-1, the V gene TRBV27; possibly TRBD2 for D (6 bases). V was cut by 3 bases and J by 8 bases, with 11 bases left in between. This CDR3 is built from 13 residues. Germline CDR1 MNHEY, CDR2 SMNVEV (reference sequence).

The chain carries TRBV7-8 and TRBJ1-5; D possibly corresponds to TRBD1 (6 bases). Germline V CDR1 and CDR2: SGHVS, FQNEAQ. This CDR3 contains 20 residues. V dropped 2 bases and J dropped 8 bases, with 31 bases sitting between them. CDR3 bases: TGTGCCAGCAGCTTAAGGGGGAAAGATCCACAAAGCCATAAGCCGGAGCCCCAGCATTTT. This sequence encodes CASSLRGKDPQSHKPEPQHF.

The count of this clone is one. The chain recombines TRBV2 with TRBJ2-5; TRBD2 matches 7 bases. Germline CDR1 SNHLY, CDR2 FYNNEI. The CDR3 runs to 13 residues. J lost 5 bases, V lost 6 bases, and 6 bases had no gene match. The CDR3 sequence: CASRRTSFETQYF. The CDR3 DNA sequence: TGTGCCAGCAGACGGACTAGTTTTGAGACCCAGTACTTC.

The V and J genes are TRBV5-5 and TRBJ2-3; D is unclear. CDR1 and CDR2 from the germline V gene are SGHKS and YYEKEE (reference sequence). This CDR3 comprises 16 residues. Trimming removed 1 base from V and 0 bases from J, with 12 bases in between. The CDR3, as DNA: TGTGCCAGCAGCTTGCCTCAATTGGCTAGCACAGATACGCAGTATTTT. Encoded protein: CASSLPQLASTDTQYF. The whole variable domain, remainder taken from reference TRBV5-5 and TRBJ2-3, is DAGVTQSPTHLIKTRGQQVTLRCSPISGHKSVSWYQQVLGQGPQFIFQYYEKEERGRGNFPDRFSARQFPNYSSELNVNALLLGDSALYLCASSLPQLASTDTQYFGPGTRLTVL.

This clone was seen once. This chain connects TRBV6-5 to TRBJ2-2; 9 bases line up with TRBD2. CDR1 and CDR2 (germline): MNHEY, SVGAGI. V lost 5 bases to trimming and J lost 10 bases; unmatched junction nucleotides: 8. The CDR3 has 14 residues. CDR3: CASSSGGSLPELFF. The DNA of the CDR3 is TGTGCCAGCAGTAGCGGGGGGTCCCTGCCGGAGCTGTTTTTT.

This clone occurred once. V and J are TRBV7-8 and TRBJ2-3; TRBD2 aligns across 8 bases. V dropped 4 bases and J dropped 2; count of bases not matched to a gene: 11. Germline lookup yields CDR1 SGHVS and CDR2 FQNEAQ. The CDR3 covers 17 residues. Here the CDR3 DNA reads TGTGCCAGCAGCTCAAGAGGTGGGCGGGGGGTCACAGATACGCAGTATTTT. It translates to CASSSRGGRGVTDTQYF.

The chain links TRBV4-2 to TRBJ2-6, with a possible D match to TRBD1 (6 bases). CDR1 LGHNA and CDR2 YNFKEQ come from the germline V gene. This CDR3 region has 18 residues. Trimming shortened V by 1 base and J by 4 bases, and 17 bases separated the two germline ends. CDR3 loop: CASSQGLGGGSGANVLTF. The CDR3 bases are TGTGCCAGCAGCCAAGGACTTGGGGGCGGATCGGGGGCCAACGTCCTGACTTTC.

The V call is TRBV5-1, the J call TRBJ2-5, with D possibly TRBD1 on 5 matching bases. The CDR3 sequence is 15 residues long. CDR1 is SGHRS, CDR2 YFSETQ, per germline. The ends were cut back, 4 bases at V and 1 base at J, with 14 bases in the middle. Written as DNA, the CDR3 is TGCGCCAGCAGCCCGATACAGGTCCTCCAAGAGACCCAGTACTTC. Translated, it gives CASSPIQVLQETQYF.

V usage is TRBV4-2 and J usage is TRBJ1-1, with a possible D match to TRBD1 (5 bases). The V gene's germline CDR1 is LGHNA and CDR2 YNFKEQ. Trimming shortened V by 1 base and J by 1 base, and 28 bases separated the two germline ends. The CDR3 spans 21 residues. CDR3 bases: TGTGCCAGCAGCCAAGTTCCCCTCCCCGGGCGGGGGTCATGGAGGAACACTGAAGCTTTCTTT. Its protein product is CASSQVPLPGRGSWRNTEAFF.

The rearrangement joins TRBV7-9 to TRBJ2-2; D is perhaps TRBD1 (6 bases). The CDR3 totals 15 residues. Per the germline V gene, CDR1 is SEHNR and CDR2 is FQNEAQ (reference sequence). V lost 3 bases and J lost 7, with 15 bases in between. CDR3: CASSFSRAGVGELFF. The CDR3 region has the DNA TGTGCCAGCAGCTTTTCCAGGGCAGGGGTCGGGGAGCTGTTTTTT.

The chain recombines TRBV7-9 with TRBJ1-1, with TRBD1 as a possible D gene (6 bases). The CDR3 spans 17 residues. V was clipped by 0 bases and J by 0 bases, with 14 bases between them. Per germline, CDR1 SEHNR and CDR2 FQNEAQ (reference sequence). As DNA, the CDR3 is TGTGCCAGCAGCTTAGCGGGGGCAGGGGACATGAACACTGAAGCTTTCTTT. It yields the protein CASSLAGAGDMNTEAFF.

As DNA, the CDR3 is TGTGCCTCGGGACAACGGGGGGAAAAACTGTTTTTT. It yields the protein CASGQRGEKLFF. The chain is built from TRBV30 and TRBJ1-4; D perhaps matches TRBD1 (6 bases). Germline V gene lookup returns CDR1 GTSNPN and CDR2 SVGIG (reference sequence). The ends were cut back, 7 bases at V and 8 bases at J, with 14 bases in the middle. The CDR3 consists of 12 residues.

There are a few counts of this clone. The V gene is TRBV11-2, the J gene TRBJ1-1; D might be TRBD1 (6 bases). Trimming left V 2 bases short and J 3 bases short, with 7 bases between. The V gene's germline CDR1 is SGHAT and CDR2 FQNNGV. CDR3 length equals 13 residues. The CDR3 is CASSLQGYTEAFF. CDR3 DNA sequence: TGTGCCAGCAGCTTACAGGGGTACACTGAAGCTTTCTTT.

The chain is built from TRBV7-6 and TRBJ2-2; 8 nucleotides agree with TRBD2. Germline assignment: CDR1 SGHVS and CDR2 FNYEAQ. V trimming: 5 bases; J trimming: 6 bases; junction bases outside the gene matches: 8. The CDR3 totals 15 residues. CDR3 nucleotide sequence: TGTGCCAGCAGCCCCCGGACTAGCCGGGCCGGGGAGCTGTTTTTT. This codes for CASSPRTSRAGELFF.